The text below deals with one T cell receptor (beta chain). Its target is not known. This record comes from a study of T cell responses to AZD1222 COVID-19 vaccine. Study-level points and caveats: Breadth and depth of Spike-specific TCRs rose after two AZD1222 doses. Per reports, nearly half of all spike-specific TCRs target regions that are unmutated in variants.

The CDR3 has 13 residues. The ends were cut back, 2 bases at V and 3 bases at J, with 11 bases in the middle. Germline CDR1 SQVTM, CDR2 ANQGSEA. TCRdb keeps only in-frame clones here, not all; method: immunoSEQ multiplex PCR. The sample lists approximately 150,000 clones; about 90% were seen once. The specimen comprised peripheral blood, sampled on day 0 of AZD1222 vaccination. The TCR originated in an adult in good health. The rearrangement links TRBV29-1 to TRBJ2-7, with D tentatively TRBD2 (5 bases). CDR3 sequence reads: CSVEIGLDYEQYF. CDR3 in DNA: TGCAGCGTTGAAATTGGACTGGACTACGAGCAGTACTTC.